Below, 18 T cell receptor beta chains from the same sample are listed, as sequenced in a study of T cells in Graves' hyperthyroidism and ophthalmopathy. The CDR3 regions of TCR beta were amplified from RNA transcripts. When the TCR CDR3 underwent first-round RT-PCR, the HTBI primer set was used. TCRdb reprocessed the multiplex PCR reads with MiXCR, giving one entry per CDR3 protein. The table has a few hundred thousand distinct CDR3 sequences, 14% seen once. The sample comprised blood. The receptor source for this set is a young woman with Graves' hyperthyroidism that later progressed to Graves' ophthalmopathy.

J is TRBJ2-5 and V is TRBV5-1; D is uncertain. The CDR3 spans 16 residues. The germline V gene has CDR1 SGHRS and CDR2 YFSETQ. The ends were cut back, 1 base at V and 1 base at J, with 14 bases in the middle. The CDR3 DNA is TGCGCCAGCAGCTTGACGGCGGCAGGCACCCAAGAGACCCAGTACTTC. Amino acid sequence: CASSLTAAGTQETQYF.

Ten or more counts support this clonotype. Here the CDR3 reads CASRTGTDGYTF. The CDR3 nucleotides are TGTGCCAGTAGAACCGGGACAGATGGCTACACCTTC. This chain connects TRBV19 to TRBJ1-2, with TRBD1 matching over 7 bases. Trimming removed 6 bases from V and 6 bases from J; junction bases left unmatched: 4. Per germline, CDR1 LNHDA and CDR2 SQIVND (reference sequence). CDR3 size: 12 residues.

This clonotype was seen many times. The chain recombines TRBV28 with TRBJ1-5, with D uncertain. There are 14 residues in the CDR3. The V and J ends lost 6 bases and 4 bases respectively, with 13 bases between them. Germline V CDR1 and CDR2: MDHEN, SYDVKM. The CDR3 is CASRVGSKNQPQHF. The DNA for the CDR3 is TGTGCCAGCAGAGTAGGATCAAAAAATCAGCCCCAGCATTTT.

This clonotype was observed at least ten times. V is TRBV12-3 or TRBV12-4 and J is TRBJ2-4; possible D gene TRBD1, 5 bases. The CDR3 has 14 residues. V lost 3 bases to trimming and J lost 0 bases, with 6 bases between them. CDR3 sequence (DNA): TGTGCCAGCAGTTTCAGGGAAGCCAAAAACATTCAGTACTTC. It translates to CASSFREAKNIQYF.

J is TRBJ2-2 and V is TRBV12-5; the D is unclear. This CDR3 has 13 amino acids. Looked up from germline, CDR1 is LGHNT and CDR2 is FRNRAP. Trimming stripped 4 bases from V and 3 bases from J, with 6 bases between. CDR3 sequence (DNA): TGTGCTAGTGGTTATACATACACCGGGGAGCTGTTTTTT. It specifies CASGYTYTGELFF. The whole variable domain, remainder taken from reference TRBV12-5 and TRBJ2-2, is DARVTQTPRHKVTEMGQEVTMRCQPILGHNTVFWYRQTMMQGLELLAYFRNRAPLDDSGMPKDRFSAEMPDATLATLKIQPSEPRDSAVYFCASGYTYTGELFFGEGSRLTVL.

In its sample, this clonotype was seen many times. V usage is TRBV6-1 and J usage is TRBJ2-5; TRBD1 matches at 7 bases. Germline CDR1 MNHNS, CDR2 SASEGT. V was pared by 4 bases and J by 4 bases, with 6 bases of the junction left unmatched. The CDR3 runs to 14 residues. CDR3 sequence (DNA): TGTGCCAGCAGTGTGAGGCAGGGGGTAGAGACCCAGTACTTC. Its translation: CASSVRQGVETQYF.

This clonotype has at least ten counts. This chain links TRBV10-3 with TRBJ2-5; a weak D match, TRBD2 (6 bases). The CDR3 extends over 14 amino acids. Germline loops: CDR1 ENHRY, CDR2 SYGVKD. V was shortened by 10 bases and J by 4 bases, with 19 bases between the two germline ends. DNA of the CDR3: TGTGCCACTCAATTGGGGGACGGGGGAGAGACCCAGTACTTC. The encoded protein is CATQLGDGGETQYF.

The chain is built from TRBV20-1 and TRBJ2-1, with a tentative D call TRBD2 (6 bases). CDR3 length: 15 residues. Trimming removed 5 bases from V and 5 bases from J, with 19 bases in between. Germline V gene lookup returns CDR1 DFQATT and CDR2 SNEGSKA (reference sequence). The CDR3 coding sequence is TGCAGTGCTGGCCGACCGGGCGGGATGCACAATGAGCAGTTCTTC. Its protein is CSAGRPGGMHNEQFF.

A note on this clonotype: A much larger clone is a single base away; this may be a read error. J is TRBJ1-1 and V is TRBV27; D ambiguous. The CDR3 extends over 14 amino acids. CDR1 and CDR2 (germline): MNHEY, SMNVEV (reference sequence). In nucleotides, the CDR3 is TGTGCCAGCAGGGACCGACTTTTGAACACTGAAACTTTCTTT. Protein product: CASRDRLLNTETFF.

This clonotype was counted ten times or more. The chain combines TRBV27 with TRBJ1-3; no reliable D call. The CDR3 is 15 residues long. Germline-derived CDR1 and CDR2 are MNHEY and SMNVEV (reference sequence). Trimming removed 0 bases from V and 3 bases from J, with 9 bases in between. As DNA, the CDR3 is TGTGCCAGCAGTTTATCGGCTGTCAGTGGAAACACCATATATTTT. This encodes CASSLSAVSGNTIYF.

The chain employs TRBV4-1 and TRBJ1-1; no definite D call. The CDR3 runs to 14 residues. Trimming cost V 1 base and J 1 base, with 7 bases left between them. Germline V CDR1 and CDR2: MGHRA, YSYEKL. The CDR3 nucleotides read TGCGCCAGCAGCCAAGGATGGCAGAACACTGAAGCTTTCTTT. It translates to CASSQGWQNTEAFF.

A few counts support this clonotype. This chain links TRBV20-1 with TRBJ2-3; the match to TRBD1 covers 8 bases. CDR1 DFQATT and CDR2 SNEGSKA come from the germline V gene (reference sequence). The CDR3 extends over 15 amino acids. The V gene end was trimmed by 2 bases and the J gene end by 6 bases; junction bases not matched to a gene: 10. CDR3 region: CSARPLDRGGDTQYF. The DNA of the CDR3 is TGCAGTGCTAGACCCCTCGACAGGGGCGGGGATACGCAGTATTTT.

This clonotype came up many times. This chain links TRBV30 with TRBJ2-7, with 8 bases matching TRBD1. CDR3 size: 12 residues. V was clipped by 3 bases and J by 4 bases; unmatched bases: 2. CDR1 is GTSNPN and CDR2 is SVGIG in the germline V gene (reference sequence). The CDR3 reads CAWSRGPYEQYF. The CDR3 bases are TGTGCCTGGAGCAGGGGGCCTTACGAGCAGTACTTC.

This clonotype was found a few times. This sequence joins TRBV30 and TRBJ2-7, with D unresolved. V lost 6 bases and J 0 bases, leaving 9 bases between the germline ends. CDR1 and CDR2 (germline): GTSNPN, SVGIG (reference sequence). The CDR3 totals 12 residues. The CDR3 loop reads CACGYSSYEQYF. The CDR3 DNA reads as TGTGCCTGCGGATACAGCTCCTACGAGCAGTACTTC.

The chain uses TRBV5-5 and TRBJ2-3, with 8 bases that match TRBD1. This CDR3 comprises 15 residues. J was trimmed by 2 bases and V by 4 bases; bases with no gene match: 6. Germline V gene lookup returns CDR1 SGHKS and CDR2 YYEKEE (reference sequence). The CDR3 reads CASSPGQEPTDTQYF. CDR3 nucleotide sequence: TGTGCCAGCAGCCCGGGACAGGAGCCCACAGATACGCAGTATTTT.

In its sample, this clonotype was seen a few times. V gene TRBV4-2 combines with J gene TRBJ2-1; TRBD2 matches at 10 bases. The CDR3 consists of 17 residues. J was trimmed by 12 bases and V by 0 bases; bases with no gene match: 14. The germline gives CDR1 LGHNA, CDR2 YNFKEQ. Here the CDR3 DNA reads TGTGCCAGCAGCCAAGATACCCTAGCGGGAGTATCTCAAGGGCAGTTCTTC. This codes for CASSQDTLAGVSQGQFF.

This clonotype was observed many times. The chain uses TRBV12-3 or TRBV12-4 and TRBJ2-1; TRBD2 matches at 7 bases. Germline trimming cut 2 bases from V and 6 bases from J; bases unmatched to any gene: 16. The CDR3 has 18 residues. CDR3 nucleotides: TGTGCCAGCAGTTTAAGTCGTCCGGGAGGCGTTAGAAGCAATGAGCAGTTCTTC. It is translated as CASSLSRPGGVRSNEQFF.

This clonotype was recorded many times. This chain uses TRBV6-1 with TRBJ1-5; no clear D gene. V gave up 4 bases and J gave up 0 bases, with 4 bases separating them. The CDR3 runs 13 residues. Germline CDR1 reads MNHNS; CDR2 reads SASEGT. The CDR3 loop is CASSGNSNQPQHF. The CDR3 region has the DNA TGTGCCAGCAGTGGGAATAGCAATCAGCCCCAGCATTTT.